This T cell receptor beta chain was observed in a study of cytomegalovirus exposure and HLA in healthy donors. Concerning this clone: The antigen is unknown. The sample holds other DNA sequences that translate to the same CDR3.

This CDR3 contains 13 residues. Germline V lookup: CDR1 MNHEY, CDR2 SMNVEV (reference sequence). V shed 3 bases and J 5 bases; nucleotides not matched to a gene: 1. Both 60 Vbeta primers and 13 Jbeta primers went into the PCR. The assay was immunoSEQ multiplex PCR, and TCRdb's table has in-frame clones only and misses some. This sample's clone table lists about 210,000 clones. Study-wide points: Evidence from a later analysis indicated that most CMV-associated TCR beta chains looked HLA-restricted. As a later analysis showed, several of the most significant clusters appeared to be linked to common viral pathogens.

The chain uses TRBV27 and TRBJ1-2, with 9 bases aligning to TRBD1. The clonotype was recovered from a woman younger than 45 in good health and CMV-seropositive. Source material: PBMCs. CDR3 DNA: TGTGCCAGCAGTTTGACAGGGGGATATGGCTACACCTTC. It codes for CASSLTGGYGYTF.